The 32 T cell receptor beta chains below come from one sample, sequenced in a study of tumor-infiltrating lymphocytes in primary liver carcinoma (dated by TCRdb to the late 2010s). RNA from unsorted whole blood was extracted with TRIzol reagent, and germline DNA was obtained with the DNeasy Blood & Tissue kit. Sequencing instrument: Illumina HiSeq 2500. Starting from roughly 500 ng total RNA, TCRbeta-specific cDNA was produced by reverse transcription with a constant-region primer and ProtoScript II reverse transcriptase. TCRbeta libraries were built with three nested multiplex PCR rounds, a slightly modified ARM-PCR procedure. The first two PCR rounds used multiplex TRBV1-TRBV30 forward primers with a Cbeta reverse primer, each for 10 to 11 cycles. TCRdb reprocessing: public reads trimmed at Q25 with fastp, clones called with MiXCR, in-frame beta chains kept. Rows merge per CDR3 protein into single entries with the most common DNA and genes. This sample holds fewer than 400,000 distinct CDR3 sequences; 65% were observed only once. The top ten hold about 9.4% of the sample.

The sequenced material came from peripheral blood. These receptors originate from a man aged 40-49 years with primary liver carcinoma and hepatitis B virus infection.

In the case of this clonotype: Given a much more abundant clone one base away, this may be a read error. V is TRBV6-5 and J is TRBJ1-6, with D tentatively TRBD1 (5 bases). Between the trimmed V and J ends, which lost 4 bases and 6 bases, there was a span of 19 bases. This CDR3 has 17 amino acids. Germline assignment: CDR1 MNHEY and CDR2 SVGAGI. CDR3 sequence (DNA): TGTGCCAGCAGTTGCCCCGAGAGGTCAGGGCGTAATTCACCCCTCCACTTT. It codes for CASSCPERSGRNSPLHF.

The CDR3 bases are TGTGCCAGCAGCCTTGGACAAGCGGGTGCCAGGGAGCAGTTCTTC. The encoded protein is CASSLGQAGAREQFF. The J gene is TRBJ2-1, the V gene TRBV5-5, with D maybe TRBD2 (6 bases). V dropped 4 bases and J dropped 10 bases, with 21 bases sitting between them. The CDR3 spans 15 residues. Germline loops: CDR1 SGHKS, CDR2 YYEKEE (reference sequence).

The chain has TRBV5-1 and TRBJ2-1; TRBD2 agrees at 9 bases. The germline V gene encodes CDR1 SGHRS and CDR2 YFSETQ. The CDR3 extends over 17 amino acids. V was pared by 4 bases and J by 5 bases, with 13 bases of the junction left unmatched. This chain's CDR3 is CASSLGGGRALNNEQFF. The DNA of the CDR3 is TGCGCCAGCAGCCTGGGAGGCGGGAGGGCCTTGAACAATGAGCAGTTCTTC.

Details on this clonotype: This sequence may be a read error, since a much larger clone differs from it by one base. The CDR3 coding sequence is TGTGCCAGCAGCAGGACAGGGTTAAGCTCCTACAATGAGCAGTTCTTC. Translated: CASSRTGLSSYNEQFF. The rearrangement links TRBV6-5 to TRBJ2-1, with TRBD1 matching over 8 bases. The CDR3 extends over 16 amino acids. CDR1 and CDR2 from the germline V gene are MNHEY and SVGAGI. Germline trimming cut 6 bases from V and 0 bases from J; bases unmatched to any gene: 7.

This rearrangement joins TRBV12-3 or TRBV12-4 to TRBJ2-7; 7 bases align to TRBD1. The length of the CDR3 is 15 residues. V shed 1 base and J 4 bases; nucleotides not matched to a gene: 7. CDR3 amino acids: CASSLVRTGLYEQYF. CDR3 sequence (DNA): TGTGCCAGCAGTTTAGTACGGACAGGTCTGTACGAGCAGTACTTC.

This clonotype was found once. Compared with germline, one end of the junction differs, possibly owing to a read error. As DNA, the CDR3 is TGTGCCAGCATCTTAGGACCTGAGCAGTACTTC. Its protein is CASILGPEQYF. The chain employs TRBV11-3 and TRBJ2-7, with D hard to call. The CDR3 covers 11 residues. Per germline, CDR1 SGHNT and CDR2 YENEEA.

Points on this clonotype: A read error may account for a junction end that differs from germline. The chain recombines TRBV4-2 with TRBJ1-3, with D hard to call. This CDR3 contains 15 residues. CDR1 is LGHNA, CDR2 YNFKEQ, per germline. The CDR3 here is CASSQDGLTGNIIYF. The CDR3 DNA reads TGTGCCAGCAGCCAAGACGGGCTAACTGGAAACATCATATATTTT.

There are a few counts of this clonotype. This rearrangement joins TRBV28 to TRBJ2-7; 8 bases agree with TRBD1. The trim removed 3 bases at V and 4 bases at J, leaving 5 bases unmatched. CDR3 length equals 14 residues. Germline loops: CDR1 MDHEN, CDR2 SYDVKM. CDR3 loop: CASSLRQGAYEQYF. The CDR3 DNA is TGTGCCAGCAGTTTGCGGCAGGGGGCATACGAGCAGTACTTC.

This clonotype was observed at least ten times. V usage is TRBV29-1 and J usage is TRBJ2-3; D may correspond to TRBD1 or TRBD2 (5 bases each). V lost 7 bases, J lost 6 bases, and 20 bases lay in between. The CDR3 is 14 amino acids. Looked up from germline, CDR1 is SQVTM and CDR2 is ANQGSEA. The CDR3 DNA is TGCAGCGCCCGGGCGGCCAGGGCGGGCGATACGCAGTATTTT. Its translation is CSARAARAGDTQYF.

Remarks on this clonotype: Germline is not matched at one junction end, which may reflect a read error. The V gene is TRBV7-9, the J gene TRBJ2-6, with D perhaps TRBD1 (5 bases). The CDR3 length is 18 residues. CDR1 and CDR2 (germline): SEHNR, FQNEAQ (reference sequence). Here the CDR3 DNA reads TGTGCCAGCAGCTTCGAACGACACCTGACCTCTGGGGCCAACGTCCCGACTTTC. It yields the protein CASSFERHLTSGANVPTF.

Comment on this clonotype: A much larger clone lies one base from this, so it may be a read error. This sequence joins TRBV4-2 and TRBJ2-7; 13 bases fit TRBD2. The CDR3 totals 16 residues. Per germline, CDR1 LGHNA and CDR2 YNFKEQ. V lost 6 bases and J lost 4; bases outside the gene matches: 9. The CDR3 DNA reads TGTGCCAGCAGACGCGAAACTAGCGGGAGGGGGTACGAGCAGTACTTC. Amino acid sequence: CASRRETSGRGYEQYF.

Notes on this clonotype: A much larger clone differs by one base, so this may be a read error. The genes are TRBV6-2 or TRBV6-3 and TRBJ2-1, with D unclear. Germline CDR1 and CDR2: MNHEY and SVGEGT. CDR3 length: 18 amino acids. The CDR3 here is CVSSGSILGRGPYNEQFF. DNA of the CDR3: TGTGTCAGCAGTGGTTCCATACTGGGTAGAGGACCCTACAATGAGCAGTTCTTC.

This chain connects TRBV24-1 to TRBJ2-7; no definite D call. Trimming left V 3 bases short and J 9 bases short, with 8 bases between. Germline V lookup: CDR1 KGHDR, CDR2 SFDVKD. This CDR3 is built from 11 residues. CDR3 in DNA: TGTGCCACCAGTGATCCCCAAAGGCAGTACTTC. It translates to CATSDPQRQYF.

The V gene is TRBV30, the J gene TRBJ1-2; D gene ambiguous. V was cut by 3 bases and J by 3 bases, with 11 bases left in between. The CDR3 has 13 residues. Germline V gene lookup returns CDR1 GTSNPN and CDR2 SVGIG (reference sequence). The CDR3 region is CAWRTSGDYGYTF. CDR3 nucleotides: TGTGCCTGGAGAACCTCCGGAGACTATGGCTACACCTTC.

As to this clonotype: This may arise from a read error, as a much more abundant clone is one base away. The chain is built from TRBV6-2 or TRBV6-3 and TRBJ2-2, with a weak D call TRBD2 (6 bases). The CDR3 is made up of 13 amino acids. Germline V gene lookup returns CDR1 MNHEY and CDR2 SVGEGT. The CDR3 bases are TGTGCCAGCAGTTACTCGGCCACCGGGGGGCTGTTTTTT. Protein product: CASSYSATGGLFF.

This clonotype was detected only once. This rearrangement joins TRBV20-1 to TRBJ2-4; tentatively, D is TRBD1 or TRBD2 (5 bases each). Germline loops: CDR1 DFQATT, CDR2 SNEGSKA (reference sequence). CDR3 size: 14 residues. Trimming stripped 5 bases from V and 3 bases from J, with 14 bases between. The CDR3 DNA sequence: TGCAGTGCTTGGGACCAGTTAGGCAAAAACATTCAGTACTTC. Translating gives CSAWDQLGKNIQYF.

On this clonotype itself: The CDR3 ends on some other residue instead of the conserved phenylalanine or tryptophan, so this is likely a read error. The chain has TRBV6-5 and TRBJ2-7; no definite D call. CDR3 length: 13 residues. V gave up 0 bases and J gave up 6 bases, with 9 bases separating them. From germline, CDR1 is MNHEY and CDR2 SVGAGI. The CDR3 DNA is TGTGCCAGCAGTTACTCGATAACCGGCGAGCAGTACCTC. This encodes CASSYSITGEQYL.

The chain carries TRBV10-3 and TRBJ2-5; 10 nucleotides align to TRBD2. The junction had 16 bases not matched to a gene; V was cut back by 1 base and J by 5 bases. Germline V lookup: CDR1 ENHRY, CDR2 SYGVKD. CDR3 length: 19 residues. DNA for the CDR3: TGTGCCATCAGTGAGTTCGCTAGCGGGAGTGTAATCTCAGTGGAGACCCAGTACTTC. Translating gives CAISEFASGSVISVETQYF.

The V and J genes are TRBV11-2 and TRBJ2-1; D remains ambiguous. The CDR3 loop spans 14 amino acids. V lost 1 base and J 5 bases, leaving 9 bases between the germline ends. CDR1 and CDR2 (germline): SGHAT, FQNNGV. CDR3 bases: TGTGCCAGCAGCTTAGGTGGCATCCACAATGAGCAGTTCTTC. Protein product: CASSLGGIHNEQFF.

The chain has TRBV5-6 and TRBJ1-5; D remains ambiguous. Looked up from germline, CDR1 is SGHDT and CDR2 is YYEEEE. There are 12 residues in the CDR3. V lost 1 base to trimming and J lost 3 bases, with 2 bases between them. Written as DNA, the CDR3 is TGTGCCAGCAGCTTGACCAATCAGCCCCAGCATTTT. Its protein is CASSLTNQPQHF.

The sample holds many counts of this clonotype. The rearrangement joins TRBV29-1 to TRBJ2-5; 10 bases match TRBD2. This CDR3 is 14 amino acids long. Germline loops: CDR1 SQVTM, CDR2 ANQGSEA. V lost 4 bases to trimming and J lost 2 bases; unmatched junction nucleotides: 4. DNA for the CDR3: TGCAGCGTTGGAGGACTAGCGGAACAAGAGACCCAGTACTTC. Its protein product is CSVGGLAEQETQYF.

A note on this clonotype: Relative to the germline gene, one junction end is altered; a read error may explain this. The chain couples TRBV5-4 to TRBJ2-3; D remains unclear. CDR1 and CDR2 from the germline V gene are SGHNT and YYREEE (reference sequence). This CDR3 contains 15 residues. The CDR3 DNA is TGTGCCAGCAGCTTTCCAGAAACCCCCACAGATGCGCAGTATTTT. Translation gives CASSFPETPTDAQYF.

The chain employs TRBV10-3 and TRBJ1-1; 7 bases line up with TRBD1. CDR1 is ENHRY and CDR2 is SYGVKD in the germline V gene. With V trimmed by 4 bases and J by 4 bases, 6 bases remained unmatched. This CDR3 has 14 amino acids. DNA for the CDR3: TGTGCCATCAGTGGAGGGGGCTCGGGCACTGAAGCTTTCTTT. Protein product: CAISGGGSGTEAFF.

Many counts were recorded for this clonotype. J is TRBJ2-3 and V is TRBV5-6; TRBD1 matches 8 bases. Germline trimming cut 5 bases from V and 2 bases from J; bases unmatched to any gene: 16. The germline gives CDR1 SGHDT, CDR2 YYEEEE. The CDR3 is 18 residues long. DNA of the CDR3: TGTGCCAGCAGTGGATATACCGGGACAGGAGGCTCCACAGATACGCAGTATTTT. It yields the protein CASSGYTGTGGSTDTQYF.

This clonotype was picked up many times. The rearrangement joins TRBV29-1 to TRBJ2-7; 7 nucleotides align to TRBD2. Trimming cost V 4 bases and J 4 bases; bases outside gene matches: 10. The CDR3 is 14 amino acids. Germline V gene data show CDR1 as SQVTM and CDR2 as ANQGSEA. CDR3 residues: CSVVIGLAAYEQYF. CDR3 nucleotide sequence: TGCAGCGTTGTAATAGGGCTAGCGGCTTACGAGCAGTACTTC.

Comments on this clonotype: In this CDR3 the conserved last residue, phenylalanine or tryptophan, is missing, so a read error is likely. The V and J genes are TRBV6-1 and TRBJ1-5; 7 bases line up with TRBD1. The CDR3 runs 14 residues. Germline CDR1 is MNHNS and CDR2 is SASEGT. V shed 4 bases and J 5 bases; nucleotides not matched to a gene: 5. The chain's CDR3 is CASSVVQGYQPQHI. For the CDR3, the DNA is TGTGCCAGCAGTGTGGTACAGGGGTATCAGCCCCAGCATATT.

This clonotype has just a few counts. The V and J genes are TRBV5-4 and TRBJ1-3; D not resolved. The CDR3 has 12 residues. Trimming cost V 6 bases and J 0 bases, with 4 bases left between them. Germline V gene sequence: CDR1 SGHNT, CDR2 YYREEE (reference sequence). CDR3 residues: CASIDSGNTIYF. Here the CDR3 DNA reads TGTGCCAGCATCGACTCTGGAAACACCATATATTTT.

The chain employs TRBV30 and TRBJ2-5; 8 bases agree with TRBD1. V was pared by 1 base and J by 10 bases, with 17 bases of the junction left unmatched. This CDR3 spans 16 amino acids. CDR1 and CDR2 from the germline V gene are GTSNPN and SVGIG (reference sequence). CDR3: CAWSAQNRDRNKSQYF. In DNA form, the CDR3 reads TGTGCCTGGAGTGCCCAGAATCGGGACAGGAACAAGAGCCAGTACTTC.

Comment on this clonotype: One end of the junction fails to match germline, which may point to a read error. This chain's CDR3 is CATNPLSGTYNEQFF. CDR3 sequence (DNA): TGCGCCACCAACCCCCTTAGCGGGACCTACAATGAACAGTTCTTC. The chain employs TRBV10-2 and TRBJ2-1; 8 positions match TRBD2. The CDR3 spans 15 residues. CDR1 is WSHSY and CDR2 is SAAADI in the germline V gene.

Only a few counts were recorded for this clonotype. The chain carries TRBV5-1 and TRBJ2-5, with 9 bases aligning to TRBD1. The V and J ends lost 4 bases and 4 bases, in that order; junction bases with no gene match: 8. Germline V gives CDR1 SGHRS, CDR2 YFSETQ. This CDR3 comprises 15 residues. CDR3 in amino acids: CASSPASDRGETQYF. The CDR3 DNA reads as TGCGCCAGCAGCCCCGCCTCGGACAGGGGAGAGACCCAGTACTTC.

This chain links TRBV28 with TRBJ1-3, with D perhaps TRBD1 (5 bases). Germline lookup yields CDR1 MDHEN and CDR2 SYDVKM. The V gene lost 7 bases and the J gene lost 0 bases, with 16 bases spanning the gap. The CDR3 length is 16 residues. The CDR3 loop is CASTPGGFLSGNTIYF. The CDR3 region has the DNA TGTGCCAGCACCCCTGGGGGGTTTCTCTCTGGAAACACCATATATTTT. Full variable domain (rest looked up from reference TRBV28 and TRBJ1-3): DVKVTQSSRYLVKRTGEKVFLECVQDMDHENMFWYRQDPGLGLRLIYFSYDVKMKEKGDIPEGYSVSREKKERFSLILESASTNQTSMYLCASTPGGFLSGNTIYFGEGSWLTVV.

As to this clonotype: Sequence at one end of the junction differs from germline and may be a read error. V is TRBV14 and J is TRBJ2-7, with TRBD1 matching over 8 bases. CDR3 length equals 14 residues. CDR1 and CDR2 from the germline V gene are SGHDN and FVKESK. The CDR3 DNA is TGTGCCAGCTGCCACGGACAGGGCCCCTACGAGCAGTACTTC. The encoded protein is CASCHGQGPYEQYF. Looking up the rest from reference TRBV14 and TRBJ2-7 gives the full variable domain: EAGVTQFPSHSVIEKGQTVTLRCDPISGHDNLYWYRRVMGKEIKFLLHFVKESKQDESGMPNNRFLAERTGGTYSTLKVQPAELEDSGVYFCASCHGQGPYEQYFGPGTRLTVT.